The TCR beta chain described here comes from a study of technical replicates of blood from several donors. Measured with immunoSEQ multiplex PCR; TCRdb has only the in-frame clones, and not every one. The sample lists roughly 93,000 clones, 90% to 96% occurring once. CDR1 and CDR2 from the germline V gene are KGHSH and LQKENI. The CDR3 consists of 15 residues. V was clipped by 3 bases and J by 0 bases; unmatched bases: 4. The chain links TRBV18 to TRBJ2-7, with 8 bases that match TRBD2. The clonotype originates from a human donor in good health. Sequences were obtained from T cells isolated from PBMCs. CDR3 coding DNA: TGTGCCAGCTCACCGGGGACTAGGCCCTCCTACGAGCAGTACTTC. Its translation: CASSPGTRPSYEQYF.